This TCR beta chain was retrieved from a study of T cell responses to AZD1222 COVID-19 vaccine. The wider study: Combined were second doses at about 4 or about 12 weeks.

Whole-study results and caveats: Close to half of spike-specific TCRs reportedly recognize unmutated variant regions. The study identified only a handful of AZD1222 recipients as seropositive at baseline.

On this clone itself: Its target is not known.

The repertoire was sequenced with immunoSEQ multiplex PCR; TCRdb's copy has only in-frame clones and lacks some. The sample lists approximately 100,000 clones; roughly 90% were seen once. Germline assignment: CDR1 SGHDT and CDR2 YYEEEE. V lost 0 bases and J lost 0, with 12 bases in between. The CDR3 runs to 16 residues. This rearrangement joins TRBV5-6 to TRBJ1-1; D might be TRBD1 (5 bases). The sample in question was peripheral blood, obtained on day 0 of AZD1222 vaccination. The sequence was collected from an adult in good health. CDR3 in DNA: TGTGCCAGCAGCTTGGAAAGGCGACAGATGAACACTGAAGCTTTCTTT. This gives the protein CASSLERRQMNTEAFF.